These T cell receptor beta chains were read from a single sample in a study of T-cell memory formation after mild COVID-19. In TCRdb, the 5' RACE reads were re-called with MiXCR into one record per CDR3 protein. Of approximately 340,000 distinct CDR3 sequences in the sample, about 16% were seen once. Sequencing was performed on PBMCs or a T cell subset sorted from them (not recorded which). The source of these receptors is a man younger than 30 who had mild COVID-19 (a few samples of this study predate the infection). Cell type and time point are not known. CDR3s include the opening cysteine and the closing phenylalanine or tryptophan. Each record gives: V gene, D gene, J gene, CDR3 protein. The D gene is left open where the match is weak.

v_gene: TRBV20-1
d_gene: NA
j_gene: TRBJ1-5
CDR3aa: CSARGNQPQHF

v_gene: TRBV7-2
d_gene: NA
j_gene: TRBJ1-1
CDR3aa: CASSRMLTPRPFF

v_gene: TRBV6-1
d_gene: TRBD1
j_gene: TRBJ1-2
CDR3aa: CASREGQEFGYGYTF

v_gene: TRBV2
d_gene: TRBD2
j_gene: TRBJ2-1
CDR3aa: CASSEELAANNEQFF

v_gene: TRBV4-2
d_gene: TRBD1
j_gene: TRBJ1-4
CDR3aa: CASSQDLNRGVEKLFF

v_gene: TRBV20-1
d_gene: TRBD1
j_gene: TRBJ1-1
CDR3aa: CSVPSGTVPEAFF

v_gene: TRBV6-1
d_gene: NA
j_gene: TRBJ1-2
CDR3aa: CATLPGTKLGGYTF

v_gene: TRBV5-1
d_gene: NA
j_gene: TRBJ2-3
CDR3aa: CASSGGSYSSTDTQYF

v_gene: TRBV10-3
d_gene: NA
j_gene: TRBJ2-3
CDR3aa: CAISAVKGRTDTQYF

v_gene: TRBV2
d_gene: NA
j_gene: TRBJ2-1
CDR3aa: CASSERDNEQFF

v_gene: TRBV20-1
d_gene: NA
j_gene: TRBJ1-2
CDR3aa: CSARDSGSFLYGYTF

v_gene: TRBV6-1
d_gene: NA
j_gene: TRBJ2-7
CDR3aa: CASIRGDSNSYEQYF

v_gene: TRBV5-6
d_gene: NA
j_gene: TRBJ1-5
CDR3aa: CASSPQGLVHPQHF

v_gene: TRBV6-5
d_gene: NA
j_gene: TRBJ1-6
CDR3aa: CASSSGLGSPLHF

v_gene: TRBV30
d_gene: NA
j_gene: TRBJ2-7
CDR3aa: CAWSVDSSYEQYF

v_gene: TRBV10-1
d_gene: NA
j_gene: TRBJ2-3
CDR3aa: CASSDWGVRTDTQYF

v_gene: TRBV7-9
d_gene: NA
j_gene: TRBJ1-6
CDR3aa: CASSSRVYNSPLHF

v_gene: TRBV12-3/TRBV12-4
d_gene: NA
j_gene: TRBJ2-5
CDR3aa: CASSLLSRQETQYF

v_gene: TRBV9
d_gene: NA
j_gene: TRBJ1-1
CDR3aa: CASSASGMNTEAFF

v_gene: TRBV4-3
d_gene: TRBD1
j_gene: TRBJ2-1
CDR3aa: CASSLYLRDRGGHEQFF

v_gene: TRBV7-9
d_gene: NA
j_gene: TRBJ2-1
CDR3aa: CASSTATSEFF

v_gene: TRBV4-1
d_gene: TRBD2
j_gene: TRBJ2-3
CDR3aa: CASRLDGLAVTDTQYF

v_gene: TRBV24-1
d_gene: NA
j_gene: TRBJ2-1
CDR3aa: CATSEGHGESEQFF

v_gene: TRBV5-1
d_gene: TRBD1
j_gene: TRBJ1-1
CDR3aa: CASRVATGDTEAFF

v_gene: TRBV28
d_gene: NA
j_gene: TRBJ2-1
CDR3aa: CASSRPALAYNEQFF

v_gene: TRBV28
d_gene: NA
j_gene: TRBJ1-4
CDR3aa: CASTWDILNEKLFF

v_gene: TRBV6-2/TRBV6-3
d_gene: NA
j_gene: TRBJ2-7
CDR3aa: CASSRTMTEQYF

v_gene: TRBV12-3/TRBV12-4
d_gene: TRBD2
j_gene: TRBJ2-1
CDR3aa: CASSLGGTSRALF

v_gene: TRBV11-2
d_gene: NA
j_gene: TRBJ1-2
CDR3aa: CASSSVGRGERGYTF

v_gene: TRBV9
d_gene: NA
j_gene: TRBJ1-6
CDR3aa: CASSVDINTNSPLHF

v_gene: TRBV7-9
d_gene: NA
j_gene: TRBJ2-1
CDR3aa: CASTTFHPGDEQFF

v_gene: TRBV20-1
d_gene: NA
j_gene: TRBJ1-1
CDR3aa: CSAYREGRTEAFF

v_gene: TRBV7-9
d_gene: TRBD2
j_gene: TRBJ2-3
CDR3aa: CASSSSGGTSTDTQYF

v_gene: TRBV7-3
d_gene: TRBD2
j_gene: TRBJ2-2
CDR3aa: CASSFGLAGGPETGELFF

v_gene: TRBV30
d_gene: NA
j_gene: TRBJ2-1
CDR3aa: CAWSPGLLKGEQFF

v_gene: TRBV7-9
d_gene: NA
j_gene: TRBJ2-3
CDR3aa: CASSLDTGSDTQYF

v_gene: TRBV7-6
d_gene: NA
j_gene: TRBJ2-1
CDR3aa: CASSLVDGRGLYNEQFF

v_gene: TRBV5-6
d_gene: TRBD1
j_gene: TRBJ2-7
CDR3aa: CASSLGDSHYERYF

v_gene: TRBV9
d_gene: NA
j_gene: TRBJ2-5
CDR3aa: CASSVGGRQETQYF

v_gene: TRBV6-5
d_gene: NA
j_gene: TRBJ1-2
CDR3aa: CASRQTGLNYGYTF

v_gene: TRBV9
d_gene: TRBD1
j_gene: TRBJ1-2
CDR3aa: CASSVEFGTGAPQGYTF

v_gene: TRBV6-5
d_gene: TRBD1
j_gene: TRBJ2-7
CDR3aa: CASRQGQGRNEQYF

v_gene: TRBV27
d_gene: NA
j_gene: TRBJ1-1
CDR3aa: CASSLTGYMNTEAFF

v_gene: TRBV19
d_gene: NA
j_gene: TRBJ2-1
CDR3aa: CASKPYPSEDNEQFF

v_gene: TRBV6-6
d_gene: TRBD1
j_gene: TRBJ2-5
CDR3aa: CASRAAGGLATKTQYF

v_gene: TRBV5-5
d_gene: NA
j_gene: TRBJ2-3
CDR3aa: CASSFWRSTDTQYF

v_gene: TRBV12-3/TRBV12-4
d_gene: TRBD1
j_gene: TRBJ2-2
CDR3aa: CASSPGQGAAGELFF

v_gene: TRBV7-3
d_gene: NA
j_gene: TRBJ2-3
CDR3aa: CASGPVGADTQYF

v_gene: TRBV2
d_gene: TRBD1
j_gene: TRBJ1-6
CDR3aa: CASRTGGLRSPLHF

v_gene: TRBV9
d_gene: NA
j_gene: TRBJ2-3
CDR3aa: CASSVSPDAADTQYF

v_gene: TRBV15
d_gene: TRBD2
j_gene: TRBJ2-3
CDR3aa: CATSSETSGGAFGTDTQYF

v_gene: TRBV12-5
d_gene: NA
j_gene: TRBJ1-5
CDR3aa: CASAERNQPQHF

v_gene: TRBV11-3
d_gene: NA
j_gene: TRBJ1-1
CDR3aa: CASSLNTNTEAFF